One T cell receptor (beta chain) is described in this entry. Antigen: not known. Template switching supplied a universal primer site; unique molecular identifiers were carried on the cDNA. TCRdb recomputed calls from the 5' RACE reads with MiXCR, one row per CDR3 protein. The repertoire holds approximately 600,000 distinct CDR3 sequences, with just over 7% as singletons. The sample comes from a study of identical twins. Study findings and constraints: Whereas memory repertoires showed no such difference, abundant cord blood beta clonotypes carried fewer insertions.

The same sample was also used in a study of yellow fever vaccine responses in identical twins.

The source is a young woman in good health. The sequenced material came from PBMCs.

The CDR3, as DNA: TGTGCCACCAGCAGTTCCCAGGGGATAATTGAAGCTTTCTTT. Its translation is CATSSSQGIIEAFF. The chain combines TRBV15 with TRBJ1-1, with D perhaps TRBD1 (6 bases). The CDR3 consists of 14 residues. Trimming removed 3 bases from V and 7 bases from J, with 15 bases in between. Germline V gives CDR1 LNHNV, CDR2 YYDKDF (reference sequence).